The source of this T cell receptor (beta chain) is a study of T cells in Graves' hyperthyroidism and ophthalmopathy. From RNA transcripts, TCR beta CDR3 regions were amplified. The HTBI primer set was used in a first-round RT-PCR of the TCR CDR3. One entry per CDR3 protein results from TCRdb running MiXCR on the multiplex PCR reads. The table has approximately 370,000 distinct CDR3 sequences, approximately 18% seen once; the top ten hold around a third. This clonotype was recorded many times. Trimming removed 5 bases at V and 5 bases at J, with 15 bases between. This CDR3 comprises 14 residues. Germline V gene lookup returns CDR1 SGHTA and CDR2 FQGNSA.

This receptor was taken from a woman aged 25 to 39 with Graves' hyperthyroidism that later progressed to Graves' ophthalmopathy. The chain employs TRBV7-2 and TRBJ2-5; D unresolved. Sequencing was done on a sample of blood. The CDR3 sequence is CASSLVWQVETQYF. The CDR3 nucleotides read TGTGCCAGCAGCCTGGTTTGGCAGGTCGAGACCCAGTACTTC.